Given below is one T cell receptor beta chain in context. The data originate from a study of blood T cells in healthy people across ages. A second roughly 6 to 12 cycle PCR used barcoded and J-beta primers. The study obtained at least 3 million CDR3-containing paired-end reads from every sample. MiXCR, run by TCRdb on the 5' RACE reads, gives a single entry per CDR3 protein. The table lists about 970,000 distinct CDR3 sequences, roughly 51% of them singletons. Roughly 10 milliliters of peripheral blood were drawn from each donor into EDTA-treated tubes. The amount of total RNA extracted per sample was at least 6 micrograms. Sequencing input: blood. The receptor's source is a woman aged 55-70 years in good health.

The CDR3 coding sequence is TGTGCCAGCAGCCCGGGGGCGCGGACCGGGGAGCTGTTTTTT. It specifies CASSPGARTGELFF. V gene TRBV7-3 combines with J gene TRBJ2-2; D could derive from TRBD1 or TRBD2 (6 bases each). Germline loops: CDR1 SGHTA, CDR2 FQGTGA. The V end was cut by 5 bases, the J end by 5 bases, with 12 bases between. CDR3 length equals 14 residues.